A selection of T cell receptor beta chains follows, all from one sample in a study of OX40 agonist ivuxolimab in advanced cancers. Profiled with immunoSEQ multiplex PCR; TCRdb holds only in-frame clones, not every one. The sample lists tens of thousands of clones, 70% to 90% occurring once. The material was CD4+ or CD8+ T cells sorted from blood, obtained in a trial of the OX40 agonist ivuxolimab. The receptors derive from an adult with an advanced solid tumor such as melanoma, head and neck, liver or kidney cancer. CDR3s include the opening cysteine and the closing phenylalanine or tryptophan. The D gene is left open where the match is weak.

j_call,d_call,v_call,cdr3_aa,cdr3_nt
TRBJ2-2,.,TRBV7-2,CASSPPKGGGSPNTGELFF,TGTGCCAGCAGCCCACCCAAGGGCGGCGGGTCTCCGAACACCGGGGAGCTGTTTTTT
TRBJ2-7,TRBD2,TRBV5-1,CASSLNSGLAGVEQYF,TGCGCCAGCAGCTTAAACTCGGGACTAGCGGGAGTCGAGCAGTACTTC
TRBJ2-1,.,TRBV7-3,CASSLSPGGRNEQFF,TGTGCCAGCAGCTTGAGCCCGGGGGGCCGCAATGAGCAGTTCTTC
TRBJ1-2,.,TRBV4-2,CASSLDSRGYTF,TGTGCCAGCAGCCTAGACTCGAGGGGCTACACCTTC
TRBJ2-3,TRBD2,TRBV4-2,CASSQDRTSGRDTQYF,TGTGCCAGCAGCCAAGATAGGACTAGCGGGAGGGATACGCAGTATTTT
TRBJ2-5,.,TRBV28,CASSLGGRQETQYF,TGTGCCAGCAGTTTAGGTGGTCGCCAAGAGACCCAGTACTTC
TRBJ2-6,.,TRBV7-9,CASSLITTGANVLTF,TGTGCCAGCAGCTTAATAACCACTGGGGCCAACGTCCTGACTTTC
TRBJ1-1,.,TRBV28,CASSDPSGFTEAFF,TGTGCCAGCAGTGACCCCTCGGGGTTCACTGAAGCTTTCTTT
TRBJ2-7,.,TRBV28,CASSTGRGAYEQYF,TGTGCCAGCAGTACAGGTAGGGGGGCGTACGAGCAGTACTTC
TRBJ2-1,TRBD1,TRBV15,CATSRDRDSYNEQFF,TGTGCCACCAGCAGAGATAGGGACAGTTACAATGAGCAGTTCTTC
TRBJ1-3,.,TRBV28,CASRLTGGKSGNTIYF,TGTGCCAGCAGACTTACCGGGGGCAAATCTGGAAACACCATATATTTT
TRBJ2-1,.,TRBV28,CASSPRDVKRFF,TGTGCCAGCAGTCCTCGGGACGTCAAGCGGTTCTTC
TRBJ2-7,.,TRBV7-2,CASSLEGRAEQYF,TGTGCCAGCAGCTTAGAGGGTCGGGCCGAGCAGTACTTC
TRBJ1-4,.,TRBV28,CASSPPLLVATNEKLFF,TGTGCCAGCAGCCCTCCACTCCTGGTTGCAACTAATGAAAAACTGTTTTTT
TRBJ2-2,TRBD1,TRBV7-2,CASSLQGAIWMNTGELFF,TGTGCCAGCAGTCTACAGGGGGCTATCTGGATGAACACCGGGGAGCTGTTTTTT
TRBJ2-7,.,TRBV18,CASSPAGRYEQYF,TGTGCCAGCTCACCAGCCGGGAGATACGAGCAGTACTTC
TRBJ2-7,TRBD1,TRBV9,CASSVVRGQAPYEQYF,TGTGCCAGCAGCGTAGTTCGTGGACAGGCACCCTACGAGCAGTACTTC
TRBJ2-5,.,TRBV6-5,CASSYSRQAETQYF,TGTGCCAGCAGTTACTCGCGGCAGGCAGAGACCCAGTACTTC
TRBJ1-6,.,TRBV10-1,CATLFRIWGLKGHSPLHF,TGCGCCACCCTCTTTCGAATTTGGGGCCTTAAGGGGCATTCACCCCTCCACTTT
TRBJ2-3,.,TRBV19,CASSAVGTDTQYF,TGTGCCAGTAGCGCGGTAGGCACAGATACGCAGTATTTT